This TCR beta chain was sequenced during a study of blood T cell repertoires in COVID-19 (dated by TCRdb to 2018 to 2020). In terms of the full investigation: Samples covering the acute and convalescent phases of COVID-19 were provided by collaborators in the United States, Italy and Spain. The material from the prospective study consisted of cDNA or gDNA derived from T cells, B-cell-depleted T cells, or PBMCs. Subjects who had been exposed to COVID-19, were actively infected with it, or had recovered from it provided the deeply sampled blood TCRbeta repertoires that made up the dataset. A freely available public database, intended as a resource for researchers studying the immune response to SARS-CoV-2, is where the repertoires were released. Samples came from the ongoing ImmuneRACE study (first 160 participants) plus 1,254 subjects from 6 global collaborators. The sample metadata nearly always contained a de-identified subject ID, COVID-19 status, age in years and sex. Where available, HLA class I and class II types were taken from metadata supplied by the sample provider and were not determined by assay-based typing.

Reading the germline V gene gives CDR1 MDHEN and CDR2 SYDVKM. Ends trimmed: V by 3 bases, J by 5 bases; bases unmatched to a gene: 6. The CDR3, cysteine through phenylalanine, is 14 amino acids long. Here the CDR3 DNA is all that survives: 42 bases in frame from base 1. One collaborating source in Seattle enrolled patients while the patients were actively infected and followed the patients over time throughout the course of disease. Whole blood was collected in K2EDTA tubes by collaborating institutions according to the institutions' own protocols. For TCRbeta analysis, collaborators shipped samples in one of three forms: frozen whole blood, isolated PBMCs, or DNA extracted from either of those sample types. TCRbeta CDR3 regions were amplified from genomic DNA using the immunoSEQ Assay, a bias-controlled multiplex PCR. On the study's bioinformatics: Nucleated cell counts per sample were estimated from amplification of reference gene primers within the assay. Sequence reads were collapsed and filtered to measure the absolute abundance of every unique TCRbeta CDR3 rearrangement. Productive Simpson clonality was computed per sample as the square root of Simpson's diversity index over productive rearrangements. What TCRdb holds here is the immuneACCESS table cut down to in-frame rearrangements. Part of the clones is not present; checked against another copy, under half of the missing clones reflect an unresolved V gene, and the others are unexplained. The V and J calls and clone size come from that table; D and trimming were worked out from the DNA. The sample records about 70,000 clones, 83% of which are singletons. The top ten clones comprise 6.9% of the sample.

Findings and caveats that apply to the study as a whole: The amount of clinical and demographic metadata varied by source and participant and was provided uncurated.

This clone came up once. Its antigen is unknown. The record has no base qualities; no much larger clone is one base away. This sequence was found in a man aged 25-45 years with COVID-19, enrolled during active disease. Sequences were obtained from peripheral blood. This chain is built from TRBV28 and TRBJ1-2; the junction holds 7 bases that match TRBD1. The sequence in DNA is TGTGCCAGCAGTTTGGGACAGACCCTTTATGGCTACACCTTC. Translated, this gives CASSLGQTLYGYTF.